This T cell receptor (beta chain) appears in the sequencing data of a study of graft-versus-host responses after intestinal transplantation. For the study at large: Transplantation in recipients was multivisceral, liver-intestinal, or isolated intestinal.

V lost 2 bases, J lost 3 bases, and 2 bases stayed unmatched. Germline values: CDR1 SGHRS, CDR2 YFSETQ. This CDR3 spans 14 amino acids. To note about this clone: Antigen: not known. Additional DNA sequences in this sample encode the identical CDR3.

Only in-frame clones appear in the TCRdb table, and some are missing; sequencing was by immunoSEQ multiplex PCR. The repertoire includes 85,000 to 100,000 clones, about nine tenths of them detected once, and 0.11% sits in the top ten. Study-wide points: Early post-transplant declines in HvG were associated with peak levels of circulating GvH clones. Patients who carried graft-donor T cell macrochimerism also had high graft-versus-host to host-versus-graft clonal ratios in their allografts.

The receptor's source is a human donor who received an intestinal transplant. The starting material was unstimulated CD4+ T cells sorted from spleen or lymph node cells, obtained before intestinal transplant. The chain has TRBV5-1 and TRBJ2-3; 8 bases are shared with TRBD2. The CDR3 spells CASSFGGGTDTQYF. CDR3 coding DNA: TGCGCCAGCAGCTTCGGCGGGGGGACAGATACGCAGTATTTT.